The clone carrying this T cell receptor (beta chain) was seen once. Original analysis: Counts of nucleated cells, estimated from reference gene primer amplification, were obtained. Libraries were prepared by immunoSEQ multiplex PCR; TCRdb keeps only in-frame clonotypes and omits some of them. Clone size and the V and J calls come from that table; the DNA yielded D and trimming. The data contain 200,000 to 250,000 clones, roughly 90% of them singletons. The sample originates from a study of blood T cell repertoires in COVID-19. Study-level background: Acute-phase and convalescent COVID-19 samples originated in the United States, Italy and Spain. In each case, the material was cDNA or gDNA derived from T cells, B-cell-depleted T cells, or PBMCs.

Germline loops: CDR1 SEHNR, CDR2 FQNEAQ (reference sequence). The ends were cut back, 1 base at V and 2 bases at J, with 11 bases in the middle. The CDR3 extends over 15 amino acids. The clonotype originates from a woman aged 40 to 50 who had recovered from COVID-19. The rearrangement uses TRBV7-9 and TRBJ1-1, with D tentatively TRBD1 (5 bases). Sequencing was performed on peripheral blood. CDR3 residues: CASSLDLGVNTEAFF. CDR3 nucleotides: TGTGCCAGCAGCTTAGATTTAGGGGTCAACACTGAAGCTTTCTTT. Filled out from reference TRBV7-9 and TRBJ1-1, the complete variable domain reads DTGVSQNPRHKITKRGQNVTFRCDPISEHNRLYWYRQTLGQGPEFLTYFQNEAQLEKSRLLSDRFSAERPKGSFSTLEIQRTEQGDSAMYLCASSLDLGVNTEAFFGQGTRLTVV.